Sequencing of this T cell receptor beta chain was carried out in a study of T cells after yellow fever vaccination. About the research overall: Fractions containing few cells were prepared with SMART-Seq v4 Ultra Low Input. Study results and limitations: Boosting was followed by the reappearance of most primary-vaccination clones (around 96% CD4, 88% CD8).

Comments on this clonotype: Its antigen is currently unknown.

With 3 bases clipped from V and 4 bases from J, the junction kept 6 bases outside the gene matches. Germline values: CDR1 SGDLS, CDR2 YYNGEE. The CDR3 has 15 residues. As TCR cDNA was made by 5'RACE template switching, a universal primer site and UMIs were added. MiXCR was run by TCRdb on the 5' RACE reads, yielding one entry per CDR3 protein. The sample lists approximately 330,000 distinct CDR3 sequences, approximately 4% occurring once. The V call is TRBV9, the J call TRBJ2-2; the match to TRBD1 covers 7 bases. The receptor was derived from a man younger than 35 who received the YFV17D yellow fever vaccine. The specimen comprised PBMCs, sampled 5 days after the yellow fever booster vaccination. CDR3 amino acids: CASSADRVITGELFF. The CDR3 DNA sequence: TGTGCCAGCAGCGCCGACAGGGTGATCACCGGGGAGCTGTTTTTT.